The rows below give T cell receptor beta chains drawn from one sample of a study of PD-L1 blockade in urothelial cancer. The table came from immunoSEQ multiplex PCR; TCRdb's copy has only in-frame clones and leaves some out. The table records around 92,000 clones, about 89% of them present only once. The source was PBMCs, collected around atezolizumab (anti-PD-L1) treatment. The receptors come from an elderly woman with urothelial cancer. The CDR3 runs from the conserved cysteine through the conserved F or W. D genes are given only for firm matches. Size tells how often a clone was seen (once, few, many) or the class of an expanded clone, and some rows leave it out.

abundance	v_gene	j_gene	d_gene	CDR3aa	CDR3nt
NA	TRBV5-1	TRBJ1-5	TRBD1	CASSPGDRGNQPQHF	TGCGCCAGCTCCCCCGGGGACAGGGGCAATCAGCCCCAGCATTTT
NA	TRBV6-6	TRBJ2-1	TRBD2	CASSKARTSGNNEQFF	TGTGCCAGCAGTAAGGCCCGGACTAGCGGTAACAATGAGCAGTTCTTC
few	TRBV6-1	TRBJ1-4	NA	CASSEVSPNEKLFF	TGTGCCAGCAGTGAAGTCTCCCCTAATGAAAAACTGTTTTTT
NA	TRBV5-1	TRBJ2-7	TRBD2	CASGTGEGYEQYF	TGCGCCAGCGGGACGGGGGAGGGCTACGAGCAGTACTTC
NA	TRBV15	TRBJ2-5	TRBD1	CATSRGQQQETQYF	TGTGCCACCAGCCGGGGACAGCAACAAGAGACCCAGTACTTC
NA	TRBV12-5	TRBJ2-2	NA	CASGLSLGGTGELFF	TGTGCTAGTGGTCTGTCACTCGGGGGCACCGGGGAGCTGTTTTTT
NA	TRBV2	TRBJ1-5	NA	CASRAGLRNQPQHF	TGTGCCAGCAGGGCAGGGTTGCGCAATCAGCCCCAGCATTTT
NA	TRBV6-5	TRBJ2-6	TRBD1	CASSTGGPGANVLTF	TGTGCCAGCAGTACAGGGGGCCCCGGGGCCAACGTCCTGACTTTC
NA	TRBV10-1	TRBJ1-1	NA	CASSGGLEAFF	TGCGCCAGCAGTGGAGGGCTTGAAGCTTTCTTT
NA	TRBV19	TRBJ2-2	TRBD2	CASSKLAGFTGELFF	TGTGCCAGTAGTAAGCTAGCGGGATTCACCGGGGAGCTGTTTTTT
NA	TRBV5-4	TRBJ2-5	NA	CASSWQTGTGETQYF	TGTGCCAGCAGCTGGCAGACCGGGACTGGAGAGACCCAGTACTTC
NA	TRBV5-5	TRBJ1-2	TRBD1	CASSPGTTGALLNYGYTF	TGTGCCAGCAGCCCGGGAACAACAGGGGCCCTACTGAACTATGGCTACACCTTC
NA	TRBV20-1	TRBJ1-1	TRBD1	CSARGQGVLF	TGCAGTGCTAGGGGGCAGGGGGTTCTCTTT
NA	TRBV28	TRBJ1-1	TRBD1	CASTKDRGGNTEAFF	TGTGCCAGCACGAAAGACAGGGGGGGAAACACTGAAGCTTTCTTT
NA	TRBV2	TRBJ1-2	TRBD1	CASNLQGDGYTF	TGTGCCAGCAACCTACAGGGGGATGGCTACACCTTC
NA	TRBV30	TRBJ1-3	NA	CAWSVRGGSSGNTIYF	TGTGCCTGGAGTGTCCGTGGAGGTAGCTCTGGAAACACCATATATTTT
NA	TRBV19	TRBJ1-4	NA	CASNRGGLPHF	TGTGCCAGTAACCGCGGGGGGCTTCCCCATTTT
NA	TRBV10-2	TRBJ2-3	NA	CASRTEASSTDTQYF	TGCGCCAGCAGGACAGAAGCGTCTAGCACAGATACGCAGTATTTT
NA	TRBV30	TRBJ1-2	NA	CAKGRGQPYGYTF	TGTGCCAAAGGACGCGGACAGCCTTATGGCTACACCTTC
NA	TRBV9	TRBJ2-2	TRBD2	CASSVVTSGGELFF	TGTGCCAGCAGCGTAGTAACTAGCGGTGGGGAGCTGTTTTTT
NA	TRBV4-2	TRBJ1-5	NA	CASSKVADGNQPQHF	TGTGCCAGCAGCAAAGTGGCTGATGGCAATCAGCCCCAGCATTTT
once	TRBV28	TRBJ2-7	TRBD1	CASSFTGQGFTQYF	TGTGCCAGCAGTTTTACGGGACAGGGTTTCACCCAGTACTTC
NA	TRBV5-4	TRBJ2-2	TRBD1	CASSRATLGQEITGELFF	TGTGCCAGCAGCCGAGCGACATTGGGACAGGAGATCACCGGGGAGCTGTTTTTT
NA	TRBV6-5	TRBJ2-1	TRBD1	CASSYAGQGKGNEQFF	TGTGCCAGCAGTTATGCCGGACAGGGGAAAGGCAATGAGCAGTTCTTC
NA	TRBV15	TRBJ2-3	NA	CATSNSRDSDTQYF	TGTGCCACCAGCAATAGCCGGGATTCAGATACGCAGTATTTT
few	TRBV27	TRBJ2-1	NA	CASRGYGIYNEQFF	TGTGCCAGCAGAGGATACGGGATTTACAATGAGCAGTTCTTC
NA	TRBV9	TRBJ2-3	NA	CASSVYGAEDTQYF	TGTGCCAGCAGCGTCTACGGAGCGGAAGATACGCAGTATTTT
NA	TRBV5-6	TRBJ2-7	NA	CASSAGVGWKYF	TGTGCCAGCAGCGCTGGAGTGGGTTGGAAGTACTTC
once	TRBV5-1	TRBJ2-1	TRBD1	CASSQWPRTGGINEQFF	TGCGCCAGCAGCCAATGGCCTCGGACAGGGGGCATCAATGAGCAGTTCTTC
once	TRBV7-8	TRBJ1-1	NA	CASSSGGGSTEAFF	TGTGCCAGCAGCTCTGGGGGAGGGAGCACTGAAGCTTTCTTT
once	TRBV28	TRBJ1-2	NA	CASSSGGVSYGYTF	TGTGCCAGCAGTTCTGGTGGAGTTTCGTATGGCTACACCTTC
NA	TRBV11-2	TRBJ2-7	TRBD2	CASSAGTSGYYEQYF	TGTGCCAGCAGCGCCGGGACTAGCGGTTACTACGAGCAGTACTTC
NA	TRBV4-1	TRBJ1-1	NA	CASSQGDGGGGGTEAFF	TGCGCCAGCAGCCAAGGAGACGGGGGCGGGGGAGGGACTGAAGCTTTCTTT
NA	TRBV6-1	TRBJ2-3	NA	CASTMDSAQGTQYF	TGTGCCAGCACCATGGACTCCGCCCAAGGTACGCAGTATTTT
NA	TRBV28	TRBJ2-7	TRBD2	CASYTAGETYEQYF	TGTGCCAGTTACACAGCGGGAGAAACGTACGAGCAGTACTTC
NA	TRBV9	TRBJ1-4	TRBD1	CASSAAQGVVEKLFF	TGTGCCAGCAGCGCCGCACAGGGGGTAGTTGAAAAACTGTTTTTT
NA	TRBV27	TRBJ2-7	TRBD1	CASSSRQGAYEQYF	TGTGCCAGCAGTTCTCGACAGGGGGCGTACGAGCAGTACTTC
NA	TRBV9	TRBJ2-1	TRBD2	CASSVLAGYNEQFF	TGTGCCAGCAGCGTGCTAGCGGGTTACAATGAGCAGTTCTTC